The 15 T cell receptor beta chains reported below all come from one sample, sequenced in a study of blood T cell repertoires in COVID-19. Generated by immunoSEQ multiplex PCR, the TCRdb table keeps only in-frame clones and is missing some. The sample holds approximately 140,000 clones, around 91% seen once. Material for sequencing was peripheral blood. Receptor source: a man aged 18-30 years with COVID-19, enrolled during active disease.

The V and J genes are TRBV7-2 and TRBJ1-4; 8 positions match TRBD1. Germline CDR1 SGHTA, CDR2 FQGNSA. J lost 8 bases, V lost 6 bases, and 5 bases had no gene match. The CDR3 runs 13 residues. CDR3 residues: CASRLRDREKLFF. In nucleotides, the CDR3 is TGTGCCAGCAGATTAAGGGACAGGGAAAAACTGTTTTTT. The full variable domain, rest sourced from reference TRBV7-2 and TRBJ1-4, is GAGVSQSPSNKVTEKGKDVELRCDPISGHTALYWYRQSLGQGLEFLIYFQGNSAPDKSGLPSDRFSAERTGGSVSTLTIQRTQQEDSAVYLCASRLRDREKLFFGSGTQLSVL.

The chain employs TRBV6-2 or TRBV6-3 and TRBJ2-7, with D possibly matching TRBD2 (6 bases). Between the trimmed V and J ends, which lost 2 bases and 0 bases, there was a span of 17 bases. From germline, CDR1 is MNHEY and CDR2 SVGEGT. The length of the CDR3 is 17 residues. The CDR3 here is CASSYKAGPVSSYEQYF. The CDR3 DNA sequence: TGTGCCAGCAGTTACAAGGCGGGACCAGTAAGCTCCTACGAGCAGTACTTC.

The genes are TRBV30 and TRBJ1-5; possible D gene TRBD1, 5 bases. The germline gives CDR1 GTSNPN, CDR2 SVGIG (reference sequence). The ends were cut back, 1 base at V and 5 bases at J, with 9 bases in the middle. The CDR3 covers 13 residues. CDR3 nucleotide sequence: TGTGCCTGGAGTGGCCCCAGGGATCAGCCCCAGCATTTT. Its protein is CAWSGPRDQPQHF.

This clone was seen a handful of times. This CDR3 is CASSYGGSEAFF. The CDR3 DNA sequence: TGTGCCAGCAGCTACGGGGGTTCCGAAGCTTTCTTT. The chain recombines TRBV11-2 with TRBJ1-1; D might be TRBD1 (5 bases). Germline loops: CDR1 SGHAT, CDR2 FQNNGV. The CDR3 has 12 residues. V was pared by 4 bases and J by 8 bases, with 11 bases between.

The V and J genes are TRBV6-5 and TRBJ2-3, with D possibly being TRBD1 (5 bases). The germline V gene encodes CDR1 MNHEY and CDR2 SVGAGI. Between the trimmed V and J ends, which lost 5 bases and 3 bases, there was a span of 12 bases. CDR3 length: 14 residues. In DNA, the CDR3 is TGTGCCAGCAGTCTATTTGACAGAACAGATACGCAGTATTTT. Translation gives CASSLFDRTDTQYF.

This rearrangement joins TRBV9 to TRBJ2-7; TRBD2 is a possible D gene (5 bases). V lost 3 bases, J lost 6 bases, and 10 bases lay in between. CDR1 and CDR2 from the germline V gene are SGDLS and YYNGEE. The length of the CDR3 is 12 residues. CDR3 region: CASSDGEREQYF. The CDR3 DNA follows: TGTGCCAGCAGCGACGGGGAGCGCGAGCAGTACTTC.

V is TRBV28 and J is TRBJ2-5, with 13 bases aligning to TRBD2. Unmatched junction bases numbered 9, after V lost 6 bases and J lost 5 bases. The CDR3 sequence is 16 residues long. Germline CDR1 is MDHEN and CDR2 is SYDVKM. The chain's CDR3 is CASRFGLAGVTETQYF. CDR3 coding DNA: TGTGCCAGCAGATTCGGACTAGCGGGAGTAACGGAGACCCAGTACTTC.

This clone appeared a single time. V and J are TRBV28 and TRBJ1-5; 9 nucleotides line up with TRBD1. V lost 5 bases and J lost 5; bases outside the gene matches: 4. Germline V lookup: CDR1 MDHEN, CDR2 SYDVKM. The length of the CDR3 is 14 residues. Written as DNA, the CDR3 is TGTGCCAGCAGTCTACAGGGGGCGCATCAGCCCCAGCATTTT. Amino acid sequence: CASSLQGAHQPQHF.

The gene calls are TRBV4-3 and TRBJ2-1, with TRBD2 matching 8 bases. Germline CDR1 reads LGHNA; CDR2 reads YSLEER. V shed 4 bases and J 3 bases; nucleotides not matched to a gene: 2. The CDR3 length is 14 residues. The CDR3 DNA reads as TGCGCCAGCAGCCTAGCGGGATTCTACAATGAGCAGTTCTTC. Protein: CASSLAGFYNEQFF.

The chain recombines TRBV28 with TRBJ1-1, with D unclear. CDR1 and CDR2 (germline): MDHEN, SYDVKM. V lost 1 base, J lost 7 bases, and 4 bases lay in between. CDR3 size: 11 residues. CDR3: CASSLFGEAFF. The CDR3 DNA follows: TGTGCCAGCAGTTTATTCGGTGAAGCTTTCTTT. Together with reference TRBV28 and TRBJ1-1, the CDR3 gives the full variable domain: DVKVTQSSRYLVKRTGEKVFLECVQDMDHENMFWYRQDPGLGLRLIYFSYDVKMKEKGDIPEGYSVSREKKERFSLILESASTNQTSMYLCASSLFGEAFFGQGTRLTVV.

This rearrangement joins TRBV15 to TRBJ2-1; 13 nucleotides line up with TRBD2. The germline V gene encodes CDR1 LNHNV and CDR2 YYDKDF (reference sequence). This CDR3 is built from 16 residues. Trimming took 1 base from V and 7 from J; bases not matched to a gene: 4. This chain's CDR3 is CATSRATSGRLNEQFF. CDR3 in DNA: TGTGCCACCAGCAGAGCGACTAGCGGGAGGCTTAATGAGCAGTTCTTC.

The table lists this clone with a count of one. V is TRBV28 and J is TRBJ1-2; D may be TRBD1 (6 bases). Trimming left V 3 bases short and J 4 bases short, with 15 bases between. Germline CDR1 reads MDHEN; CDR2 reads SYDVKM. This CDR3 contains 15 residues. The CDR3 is CASSFGPGASYGYTF. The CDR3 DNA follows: TGTGCCAGCAGTTTCGGTCCAGGGGCTAGCTATGGCTACACCTTC.

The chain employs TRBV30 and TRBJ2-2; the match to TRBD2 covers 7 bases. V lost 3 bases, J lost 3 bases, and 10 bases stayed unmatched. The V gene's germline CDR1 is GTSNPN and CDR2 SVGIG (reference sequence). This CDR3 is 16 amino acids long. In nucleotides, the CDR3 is TGTGCCTGGAGGTATAGGGCGGGAGCTTACACCGGGGAGCTGTTTTTT. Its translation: CAWRYRAGAYTGELFF.

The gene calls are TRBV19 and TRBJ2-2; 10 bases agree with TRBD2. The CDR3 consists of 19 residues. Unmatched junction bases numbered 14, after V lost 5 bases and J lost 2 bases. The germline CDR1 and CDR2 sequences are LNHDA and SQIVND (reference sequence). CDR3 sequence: CASSPGLAEVLRNTGELFF. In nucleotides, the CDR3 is TGTGCCAGTAGTCCAGGACTAGCGGAAGTATTACGTAACACCGGGGAGCTGTTTTTT. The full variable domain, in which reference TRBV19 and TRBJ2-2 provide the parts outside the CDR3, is DGGITQSPKYLFRKEGQNVTLSCEQNLNHDAMYWYRQDPGQGLRLIYYSQIVNDFQKGDIAEGYSVSREKKESFPLTVTSAQKNPTAFYLCASSPGLAEVLRNTGELFFGEGSRLTVL.

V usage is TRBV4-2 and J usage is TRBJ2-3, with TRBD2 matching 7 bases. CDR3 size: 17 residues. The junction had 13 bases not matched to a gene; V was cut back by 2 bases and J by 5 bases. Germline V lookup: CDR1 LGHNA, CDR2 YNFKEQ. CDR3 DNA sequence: TGTGCCAGCAGCCAATGGCTCAGCGGGACCGCGGGAGATACGCAGTATTTT. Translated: CASSQWLSGTAGDTQYF.